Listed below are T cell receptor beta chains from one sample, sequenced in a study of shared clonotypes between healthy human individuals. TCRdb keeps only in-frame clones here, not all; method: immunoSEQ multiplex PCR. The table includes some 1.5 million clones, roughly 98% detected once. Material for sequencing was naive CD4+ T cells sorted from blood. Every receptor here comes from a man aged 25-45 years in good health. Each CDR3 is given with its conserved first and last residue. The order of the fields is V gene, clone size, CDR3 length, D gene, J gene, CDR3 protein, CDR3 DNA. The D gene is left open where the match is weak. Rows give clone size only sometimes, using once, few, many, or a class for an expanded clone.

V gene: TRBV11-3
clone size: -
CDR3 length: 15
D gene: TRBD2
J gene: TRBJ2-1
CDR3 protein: CASSLVTSGSHEQFF
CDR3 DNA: TGTGCCAGCAGCTTAGTGACTAGCGGGAGTCATGAGCAGTTCTTC

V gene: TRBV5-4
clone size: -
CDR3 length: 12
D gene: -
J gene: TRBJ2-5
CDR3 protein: CASSLVQETQYF
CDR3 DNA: TGTGCCAGCAGCTTGGTCCAAGAGACCCAGTACTTC

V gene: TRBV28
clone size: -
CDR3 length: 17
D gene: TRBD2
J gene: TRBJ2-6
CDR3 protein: CASSLLRTSPGANVLTF
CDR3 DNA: TGTGCCAGCAGTTTATTGAGGACTAGTCCTGGGGCCAACGTCCTGACTTTC

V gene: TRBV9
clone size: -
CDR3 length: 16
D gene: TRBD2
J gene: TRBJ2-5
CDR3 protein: CASSVGLAGDRETQYF
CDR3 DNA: TGTGCCAGCAGCGTCGGTCTAGCGGGAGATCGAGAGACCCAGTACTTC

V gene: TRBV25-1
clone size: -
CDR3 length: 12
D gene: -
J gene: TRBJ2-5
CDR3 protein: CASSLKGVTQYF
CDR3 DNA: TGTGCCAGCAGTCTCAAGGGGGTGACCCAGTACTTC

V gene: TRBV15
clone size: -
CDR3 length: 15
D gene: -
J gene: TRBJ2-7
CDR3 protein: CATSRDRLGSYEQYF
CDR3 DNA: TGTGCCACCAGCAGAGATCGCCTGGGGTCGTACGAGCAGTACTTC

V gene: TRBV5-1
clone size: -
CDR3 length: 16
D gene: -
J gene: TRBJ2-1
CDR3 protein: CASSLARGGSVDEQFF
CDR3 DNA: TGCGCCAGCAGCTTAGCAAGGGGTGGGAGTGTCGATGAGCAGTTCTTC

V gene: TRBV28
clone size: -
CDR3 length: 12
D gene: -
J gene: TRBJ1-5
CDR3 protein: CASMGQNQPQHF
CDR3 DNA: TGTGCCAGCATGGGCCAAAATCAGCCCCAGCATTTT

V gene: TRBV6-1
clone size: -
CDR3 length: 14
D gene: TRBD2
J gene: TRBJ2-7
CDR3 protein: CASRIAGADYEQYF
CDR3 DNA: TGTGCCAGCAGGATAGCGGGGGCAGACTACGAGCAGTACTTC

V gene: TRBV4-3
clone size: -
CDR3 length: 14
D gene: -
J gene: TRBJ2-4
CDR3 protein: CASSQDGRGDIQYF
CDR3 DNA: TGCGCCAGCAGCCAAGATGGCAGGGGAGACATTCAGTACTTC

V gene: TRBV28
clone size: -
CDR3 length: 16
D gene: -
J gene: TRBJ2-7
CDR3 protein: CASSPLSGAGSYEQYF
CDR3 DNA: TGTGCCAGCAGTCCACTAAGCGGAGCCGGCTCCTACGAGCAGTACTTC

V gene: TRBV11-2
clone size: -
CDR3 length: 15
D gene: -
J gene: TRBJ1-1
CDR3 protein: CASSLAVIRNTEAFF
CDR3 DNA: TGTGCCAGCAGCTTAGCGGTGATACGGAACACTGAAGCTTTCTTT

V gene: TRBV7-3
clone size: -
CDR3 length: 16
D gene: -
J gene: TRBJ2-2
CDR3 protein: CASSPTSGGYSGELFF
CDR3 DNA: TGTGCCAGCAGCCCTACCTCCGGAGGTTATAGCGGGGAGCTGTTTTTT

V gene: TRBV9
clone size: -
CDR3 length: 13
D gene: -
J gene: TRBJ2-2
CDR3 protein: CASSVPGTGELFF
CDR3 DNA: TGTGCCAGCAGCGTACCGGGCACCGGGGAGCTGTTTTTT

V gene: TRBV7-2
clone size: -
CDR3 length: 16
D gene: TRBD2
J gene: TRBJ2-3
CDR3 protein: CASSTGLAGVTDTQYF
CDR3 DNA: TGTGCCAGCAGCACTGGACTAGCGGGAGTCACAGATACGCAGTATTTT

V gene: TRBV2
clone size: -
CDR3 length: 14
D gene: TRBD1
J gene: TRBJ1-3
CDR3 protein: CASRWTGTGNTIYF
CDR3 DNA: TGTGCCAGCAGGTGGACAGGGACTGGAAACACCATATATTTT

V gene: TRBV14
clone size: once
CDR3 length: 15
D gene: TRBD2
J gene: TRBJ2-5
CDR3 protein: CASPKGLAVQETQYF
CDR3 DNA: TGTGCCAGCCCAAAGGGCCTAGCGGTCCAAGAGACCCAGTACTTC

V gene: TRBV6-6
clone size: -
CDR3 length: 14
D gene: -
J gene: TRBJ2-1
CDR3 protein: CASGVGTNYNEQFF
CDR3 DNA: TGTGCCAGCGGAGTTGGGACAAACTACAATGAGCAGTTCTTC

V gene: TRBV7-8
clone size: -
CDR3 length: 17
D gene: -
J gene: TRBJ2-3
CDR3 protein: CASSLVPSRGGTDTQYF
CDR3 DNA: TGTGCCAGCAGCTTAGTCCCCTCCCGGGGCGGCACAGATACGCAGTATTTT

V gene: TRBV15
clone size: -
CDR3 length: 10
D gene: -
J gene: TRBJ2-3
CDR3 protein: CATSFDTQYF
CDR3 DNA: TGTGCCACCTCATTTGATACGCAGTATTTT

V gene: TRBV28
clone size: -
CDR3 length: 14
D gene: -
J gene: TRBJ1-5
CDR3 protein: CASSLGAGYQPQHF
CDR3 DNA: TGTGCCAGCAGTTTGGGGGCAGGGTATCAGCCCCAGCATTTT

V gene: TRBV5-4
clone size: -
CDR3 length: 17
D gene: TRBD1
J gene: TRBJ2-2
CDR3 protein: CASSGSTRQGALGELFF
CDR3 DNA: TGTGCCAGCAGCGGGAGTACGAGACAGGGGGCTCTCGGGGAGCTGTTTTTT

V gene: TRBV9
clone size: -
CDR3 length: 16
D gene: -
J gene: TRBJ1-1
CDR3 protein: CASSAALRVGNTEAFF
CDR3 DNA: TGTGCCAGCAGCGCAGCTCTCAGGGTTGGGAACACTGAAGCTTTCTTT

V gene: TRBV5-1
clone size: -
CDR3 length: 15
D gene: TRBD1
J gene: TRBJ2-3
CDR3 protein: CASSSQTGSTDTQYF
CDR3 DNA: TGCGCCAGCAGCTCGCAGACAGGGAGCACAGATACGCAGTATTTT

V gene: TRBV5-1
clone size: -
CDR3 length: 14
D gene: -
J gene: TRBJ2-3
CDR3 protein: CASNLDSSTDTQYF
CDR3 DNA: TGCGCCAGCAATCTAGATAGTTCGACAGATACGCAGTATTTT

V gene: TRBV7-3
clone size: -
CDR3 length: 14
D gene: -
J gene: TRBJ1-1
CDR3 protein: CASSLDPRNTEAFF
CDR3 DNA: TGTGCCAGCAGCTTAGATCCGAGGAACACTGAAGCTTTCTTT

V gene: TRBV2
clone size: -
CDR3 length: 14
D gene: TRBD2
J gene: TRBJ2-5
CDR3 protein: CASSVIGRDGTQYF
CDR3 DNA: TGTGCCAGCAGTGTAATCGGGAGGGATGGGACCCAGTACTTC

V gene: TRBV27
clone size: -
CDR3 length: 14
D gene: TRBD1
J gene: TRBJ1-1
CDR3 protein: CASSLWGQDTEAFF
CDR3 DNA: TGTGCCAGCAGTTTATGGGGACAGGACACTGAAGCTTTCTTT

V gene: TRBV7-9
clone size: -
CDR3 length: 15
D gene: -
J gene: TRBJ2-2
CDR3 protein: CASSFEGSGTGELFF
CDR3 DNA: TGTGCCAGCAGCTTCGAGGGGTCGGGCACCGGGGAGCTGTTTTTT